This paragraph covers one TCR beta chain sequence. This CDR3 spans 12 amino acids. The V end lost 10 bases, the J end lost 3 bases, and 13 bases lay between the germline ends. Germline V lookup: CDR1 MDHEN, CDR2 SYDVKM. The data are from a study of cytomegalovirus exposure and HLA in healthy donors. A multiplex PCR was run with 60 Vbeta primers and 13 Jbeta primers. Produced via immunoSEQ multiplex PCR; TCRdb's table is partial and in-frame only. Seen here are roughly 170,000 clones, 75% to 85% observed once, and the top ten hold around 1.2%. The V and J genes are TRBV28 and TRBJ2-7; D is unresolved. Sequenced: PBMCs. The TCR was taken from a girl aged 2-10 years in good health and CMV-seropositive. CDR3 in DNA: TGTGCCACCACTACGGCTGTCTACGAGCAGTACTTC. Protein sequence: CATTTAVYEQYF. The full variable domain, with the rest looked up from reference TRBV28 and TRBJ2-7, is DVKVTQSSRYLVKRTGEKVFLECVQDMDHENMFWYRQDPGLGLRLIYFSYDVKMKEKGDIPEGYSVSREKKERFSLILESASTNQTSMYLCATTTAVYEQYFGPGTRLTVT.